The present T cell receptor (beta chain) was sequenced within a study of T-cell reconstitution after alpha-beta-depleted transplantation in children. V lost 1 base to trimming and J lost 5 bases, with 12 bases between them. CDR3 length equals 15 residues. Germline V gives CDR1 LNHNV, CDR2 YYDKDF (reference sequence). The TCRbeta library was prepared with unique molecular identifiers. TCRdb recomputed calls from the PCR reads with MiXCR, one row per CDR3 protein. In the table there are about 690,000 distinct CDR3 sequences, approximately 17% of which are singletons. This sequence originates from a human donor who donated a stem cell graft to a child with acute myeloid leukemia. The chain couples TRBV15 to TRBJ1-5, with D perhaps TRBD1 (5 bases). Sequences were derived from PBMCs from the stem cell graft donor, sampled from the stem cell graft. DNA for the CDR3: TGTGCCACCAGCAGAGTCGCCGGGGGGGATCAGCCCCAGCATTTT. As protein: CATSRVAGGDQPQHF.